A selection of T cell receptor beta chains follows, all from one sample in a study of blood T cell repertoires in COVID-19. The protocol was immunoSEQ multiplex PCR, while the TCRdb copy is restricted to in-frame clones and leaves out a portion. Of about 260,000 clones listed, roughly 86% are singletons. Source material: PBMCs or T cells enriched from blood (not recorded which). The source is a woman aged 45-65 years who had recovered from COVID-19. CDR3s include the opening cysteine and the closing phenylalanine or tryptophan. A D gene is named only where the DNA matches it firmly. Size is omitted from some rows. Given values are once, few, many or a class for expanded clones.

d_gene,len,v_gene,j_gene,abundance,CDR3aa,CDR3nt
TRBD2,17,TRBV11-2,TRBJ2-5,.,CASSLWGSGDMKETQYF,TGTGCCAGCAGCTTATGGGGTAGCGGGGATATGAAAGAGACCCAGTACTTC
.,13,TRBV7-8,TRBJ1-1,.,CASSPRPGTEAFF,TGTGCCAGCAGCCCCCGGCCGGGCACTGAAGCTTTCTTT
.,15,TRBV7-2,TRBJ2-5,.,CASSLETRKQETQYF,TGTGCCAGCAGCTTAGAGACCAGGAAACAAGAGACCCAGTACTTC
.,16,TRBV21-1,TRBJ1-2,few,CASSKERTGFNYGYTF,TGTGCCAGCAGCAAAGAACGGACAGGTTTCAACTATGGCTACACCTTC
.,15,TRBV11-3,TRBJ2-2,.,CASSPSASAAGELFF,TGTGCCAGCAGCCCTTCGGCTAGCGCGGCCGGGGAGCTGTTTTTT
.,13,TRBV7-9,TRBJ1-4,.,CATLGGAAEKLFF,TGTGCCACTCTGGGGGGGGCAGCGGAAAAACTGTTTTTT
.,17,TRBV7-3,TRBJ1-1,.,CASSLLGGRILNTEAFF,TGTGCCAGCAGCTTATTGGGGGGGAGAATACTGAACACTGAAGCTTTCTTT
.,16,TRBV12-5,TRBJ1-5,.,CASGPSSGVINQPQHF,TGTGCTAGTGGTCCCTCTTCAGGGGTGATCAATCAGCCCCAGCATTTT
TRBD2,18,TRBV2,TRBJ2-2,.,CASRAPGTSGGRTGELFF,TGTGCCAGCAGGGCTCCCGGGACTAGCGGGGGCCGCACCGGGGAGCTGTTTTTT
TRBD1,16,TRBV5-1,TRBJ1-4,.,CASSLEGQGTNEKLFF,TGCGCCAGCAGCTTGGAGGGACAGGGGACTAATGAAAAACTGTTTTTT
.,15,TRBV5-1,TRBJ2-7,.,CASSLNPGESYEQYF,TGCGCCAGCAGCTTGAATCCAGGGGAGAGCTACGAGCAGTACTTC
.,13,TRBV4-3,TRBJ1-1,.,CASSQTGSVEAFF,TGCGCCAGCAGCCAAACAGGGTCAGTTGAAGCTTTCTTT
TRBD1,13,TRBV28,TRBJ2-7,.,CASSLPRQGWFYF,TGTGCCAGCAGTTTACCCAGACAGGGATGGTTCTACTTC
.,13,TRBV14,TRBJ1-2,once,CASSQRRGHGYTF,TGTGCCAGCAGCCAACGCAGGGGACATGGCTACACCTTC
.,17,TRBV7-9,TRBJ1-1,.,CASSPPGGVNTNTEAFF,TGTGCCAGCAGCCCACCCGGAGGGGTTAATACGAACACTGAAGCTTTCTTT
TRBD1,13,TRBV7-3,TRBJ1-1,.,CASSLTGGTEAFF,TGTGCCAGCAGCCTGACAGGGGGCACTGAAGCTTTCTTT
TRBD1,13,TRBV5-1,TRBJ2-7,.,CASSLDRGHEQYF,TGCGCCAGCAGCTTGGACAGGGGCCACGAGCAGTACTTC
TRBD1,16,TRBV2,TRBJ1-6,.,CASSPRDRVSNSPLHF,TGTGCCAGCAGCCCTAGGGACAGGGTCAGTAATTCACCCCTCCACTTT
TRBD1,16,TRBV3-1/TRBV3-2,TRBJ1-2,.,CASRPSGTEKNYGYTF,TGTGCCAGCAGGCCATCCGGGACAGAGAAAAACTATGGCTACACCTTC
.,13,TRBV2,TRBJ1-6,.,CASLRDGGTPLHF,TGTGCCAGCTTACGGGATGGTGGTACACCCCTCCACTTT
TRBD1,14,TRBV2,TRBJ1-2,.,CASRSGQVNNGYTF,TGTGCCAGCAGGTCCGGACAGGTGAATAATGGCTACACCTTC
.,13,TRBV5-1,TRBJ2-7,.,CASKVGAGYEQYF,TGCGCCAGCAAGGTGGGGGCGGGCTACGAGCAGTACTTC
TRBD1,15,TRBV3-1/TRBV3-2,TRBJ1-6,.,CASRLTGTGSSPLHF,TGTGCCAGCAGGTTAACCGGGACAGGGTCTTCACCCCTCCACTTT
TRBD2,13,TRBV2,TRBJ2-7,.,CASSSGRSLEQYF,TGTGCCAGTTCTAGCGGGAGAAGCCTCGAGCAGTACTTC
.,14,TRBV5-1,TRBJ1-1,.,CASSSRTDAGVAFF,TGCGCCAGCAGCTCCCGGACAGACGCCGGCGTCGCTTTCTTT
.,14,TRBV19,TRBJ1-2,.,CASRWDTTVGGYTF,TGTGCCAGTAGGTGGGACACCACGGTGGGTGGCTACACCTTC
TRBD2,15,TRBV30,TRBJ2-2,.,CALLTRLAGTGELFF,TGTGCCTTACTAACTCGACTAGCCGGGACCGGGGAGCTGTTTTTT
.,14,TRBV6-2/TRBV6-3,TRBJ2-1,.,CASSYRHEDNEQFF,TGTGCCAGCAGTTACCGCCACGAGGACAATGAGCAGTTCTTC
TRBD2,15,TRBV5-1,TRBJ2-1,.,CASSLAGEPHNEQFF,TGCGCCAGCAGCCTAGCGGGAGAGCCTCACAATGAGCAGTTCTTC
.,15,TRBV18,TRBJ1-1,.,CASSRNDRPNTEAFF,TGTGCCAGCTCACGGAACGACAGGCCGAACACTGAAGCTTTCTTT
.,14,TRBV15,TRBJ1-2,.,CATSRDLAVYGYTF,TGTGCCACCAGCAGAGATTTGGCAGTCTATGGCTACACCTTC
.,15,TRBV5-1,TRBJ2-7,once,CASSLAVTRSYEQYF,TGCGCCAGCAGCTTGGCTGTGACACGCTCCTACGAGCAGTACTTC
TRBD2,15,TRBV27,TRBJ2-7,once,CASTSSGRGAYEQYF,TGTGCCAGCACCAGTAGCGGGAGAGGGGCCTACGAGCAGTACTTC
.,15,TRBV4-1,TRBJ2-6,.,CASSLLGSGANVPTF,TGCGCCAGCAGCCTTTTAGGTTCTGGGGCCAACGTCCCGACTTTC
.,15,TRBV10-3,TRBJ2-7,few,CAIRRRGDTTYEQYF,TGTGCCATCAGAAGAAGAGGGGACACTACCTACGAGCAGTACTTC
.,16,TRBV12-5,TRBJ1-1,once,CASGLGPPGGGTEAFF,TGTGCTAGTGGTTTAGGACCGCCGGGGGGGGGCACTGAAGCTTTCTTT
TRBD1,14,TRBV2,TRBJ1-2,.,CASREDRANYGYTF,TGTGCCAGCAGGGAAGACAGGGCAAACTATGGCTACACCTTC
.,15,TRBV9,TRBJ1-3,.,CASSVYGFSGNTIYF,TGTGCCAGCAGCGTATACGGGTTTTCTGGAAACACCATATATTTT
.,13,TRBV13,TRBJ1-3,.,CASSYSSGNTIYF,TGTGCCAGCAGCTACAGTTCTGGAAACACCATATATTTT
.,14,TRBV2,TRBJ1-3,.,CASIGRDSGNTIYF,TGTGCCAGCATTGGACGGGACTCTGGAAACACCATATATTTT
.,15,TRBV19,TRBJ1-3,.,CASRERQSSGNTIYF,TGTGCCAGTAGGGAACGACAGAGCTCTGGAAACACCATATATTTT
.,14,TRBV27,TRBJ1-1,.,CASSSPGVNTEAFF,TGTGCCAGCAGTTCTCCGGGAGTGAACACTGAAGCTTTCTTT
TRBD1,16,TRBV2,TRBJ2-4,.,CASRKRQGEGKNIQYF,TGTGCCAGCAGGAAACGACAGGGGGAAGGCAAAAACATTCAGTACTTC
.,13,TRBV5-1,TRBJ2-7,.,CASSLGDNYEQYF,TGCGCCAGCAGCTTGGGGGACAACTACGAGCAGTACTTC
.,13,TRBV7-2,TRBJ2-1,.,CASSPFLGHEQFF,TGTGCCAGCAGCCCCTTCCTAGGCCATGAGCAGTTCTTC
.,15,TRBV6-5,TRBJ2-5,.,CASMTRDVLIETQYF,TGTGCCAGCATGACGAGGGATGTGTTAATAGAGACCCAGTACTTC
TRBD1,14,TRBV28,TRBJ1-1,once,CASSRTGLNTEAFF,TGTGCCAGCAGTCGGACAGGGTTGAACACTGAAGCTTTCTTT
TRBD1,15,TRBV5-4,TRBJ2-3,.,CASSLDAGGADTQYF,TGTGCCAGCAGCTTGGATGCAGGGGGCGCAGATACGCAGTATTTT
.,14,TRBV6-5,TRBJ1-5,.,CASSSWGLEQPQHF,TGTGCCAGCAGTAGCTGGGGGCTTGAGCAGCCCCAGCATTTT
TRBD1,15,TRBV4-3,TRBJ1-1,.,CASSQRTGYFSEAFF,TGCGCCAGCAGCCAGCGGACAGGGTACTTCTCCGAAGCTTTCTTT
.,15,TRBV5-1,TRBJ1-2,.,CASSLSVGVGYGYTF,TGCGCCAGCAGCCTTTCAGTAGGGGTTGGCTATGGCTACACCTTC
.,10,TRBV23-1,TRBJ1-1,.,CASRRTEAFF,TGCGCCAGCAGGAGGACTGAAGCTTTCTTT
TRBD1,15,TRBV7-9,TRBJ1-1,once,CASSRQQGARTEAFF,TGTGCCAGCAGCCGGCAACAGGGGGCGAGGACTGAAGCTTTCTTT
.,14,TRBV18,TRBJ2-7,.,CASSLGHRVSEQYF,TGTGCCAGCTCACTGGGACATCGGGTAAGCGAGCAGTACTTC
TRBD2,13,TRBV6-4,TRBJ2-2,.,CASSGTSTGELFF,TGTGCCAGCAGTGGGACTAGCACCGGGGAGCTGTTTTTT
.,11,TRBV2,TRBJ2-1,few,CASKVRLERFF,TGTGCCAGCAAGGTCCGGCTAGAACGGTTCTTC
.,14,TRBV5-1,TRBJ2-7,.,CASSLAGHLLEQYF,TGCGCCAGCAGCTTGGCGGGACACCTCCTCGAGCAGTACTTC
TRBD2,13,TRBV6-2/TRBV6-3,TRBJ2-1,.,CASSSGTRYEQFF,TGTGCCAGCAGCTCCGGGACTAGGTATGAGCAGTTCTTC
TRBD1,21,TRBV5-1,TRBJ1-2,.,CASSLARFSNLVRDSPNSDTF,TGCGCCAGCAGCTTGGCACGTTTCTCTAATCTAGTTCGGGACAGTCCCAATTCGGACACCTTC
TRBD1,15,TRBV10-1,TRBJ2-3,many,CASSPQGDHTDTQYF,TGCGCCAGCAGCCCACAGGGGGACCACACAGATACGCAGTATTTT